This TCR beta chain came from a study of CD8+ T cells in alopecia areata. Study-level results: Clonality exceeded that of normal scalp in lesional scalp, most notably in alopecia totalis/universalis. Scalp sequencing captures resident alphabeta T cells of normal skin too.

Collection of lesional scalp punch biopsies and peripheral blood was performed in alopecia areata patients. To note about this clone: Its cognate antigen is unknown.

Trimming removed 7 bases from V and 2 bases from J, with 13 bases in between. CDR3 size: 14 residues. Germline V gives CDR1 LNHDA, CDR2 SQIVND (reference sequence). Investigators isolated RNA and reverse transcribed it into cDNA to act as the sequencing template. Clones were read by immunoSEQ multiplex PCR, and TCRdb kept only the in-frame ones, dropping some. This table has about 150,000 clones, about three fifths appearing once. This receptor was obtained from a human donor with alopecia areata. Source: CD4+ T cells sorted from blood, taken at week 0. The chain uses TRBV19 and TRBJ2-3, with D unresolved. Here the CDR3 reads CASIEHGVTDTQYF. The CDR3 DNA sequence: TGTGCCAGTATAGAGCATGGGGTCACAGATACGCAGTATTTT.